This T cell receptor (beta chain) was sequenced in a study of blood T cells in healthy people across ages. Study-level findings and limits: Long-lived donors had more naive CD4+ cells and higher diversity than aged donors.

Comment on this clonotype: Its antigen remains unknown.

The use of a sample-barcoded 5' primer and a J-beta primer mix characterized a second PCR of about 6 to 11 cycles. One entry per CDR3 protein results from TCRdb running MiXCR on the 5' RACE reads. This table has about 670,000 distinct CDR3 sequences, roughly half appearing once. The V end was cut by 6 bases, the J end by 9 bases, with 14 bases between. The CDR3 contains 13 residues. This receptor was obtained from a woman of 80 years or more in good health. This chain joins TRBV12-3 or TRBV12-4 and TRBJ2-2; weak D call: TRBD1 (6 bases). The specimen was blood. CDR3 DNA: TGTGCCAGCAGGTTGGTCAGGGGCCGGGAGCTGTTTTTT. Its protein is CASRLVRGRELFF.